These 15 T cell receptor beta chains were sequenced from one sample in a study of CD8+CD57+ T cells in acquired aplastic anemia. For sequencing, patients were chosen who had shown expansion of CD8+CD57+ cells by flow cytometry. CDR3 and TCR beta VDJ profiling relied on a genomic DNA template. Via MiXCR, TCRdb re-called the reads, giving one row per CDR3 protein. The top ten clones hold 45% to 75% of a sample with about 41,000 distinct CDR3 sequences, roughly 69% of them seen once. Source material: sorted CD4+, CD8+, or CD8+CD57+ T cells (not recorded which) from PBMCs. These receptors were collected from a human donor with aplastic anemia.

V and J are TRBV2 and TRBJ1-2; D ambiguous. V lost 7 bases, J lost 0 bases, and 6 bases lay in between. Per the germline V gene, CDR1 is SNHLY and CDR2 is FYNNEI. The CDR3 extends over 12 amino acids. The CDR3 bases are TGTGCCAGCAAGCCAGCTAACTATGGCTACACCTTC. Encoded protein: CASKPANYGYTF.

This clonotype was seen many times. The genes are TRBV20-1 and TRBJ2-4; possible D gene TRBD2, 5 bases. Germline loops: CDR1 DFQATT, CDR2 SNEGSKA (reference sequence). CDR3 length: 16 amino acids. Trimming removed 0 bases at V and 7 bases at J, with 19 bases between. In DNA form, the CDR3 reads TGCAGTGCTAGAGATCGGGCAGGACTTAGTACGAACATTCAGTACTTC. Protein: CSARDRAGLSTNIQYF.

The V call is TRBV5-1, the J call TRBJ2-5, with 9 bases fitting TRBD1. CDR3 size: 15 residues. The V gene end was trimmed by 0 bases and the J gene end by 5 bases; junction bases not matched to a gene: 5. From germline, CDR1 is SGHRS and CDR2 YFSETQ. The CDR3 region has the DNA TGCGCCAGCAGCTTGGGCACAGGGGGCTGGGAGACCCAGTACTTC. Residues: CASSLGTGGWETQYF.

This rearrangement joins TRBV6-2 or TRBV6-3 to TRBJ1-6; unclear D gene. Trimming took off 2 bases at V and 7 bases at J, with 18 bases between the two ends. The CDR3 covers 17 residues. Looked up from germline, CDR1 is MNHEY and CDR2 is SVGEGT. The CDR3 is CASSYRQAGEGNSPLHF. The CDR3 DNA sequence: TGTGCCAGCAGTTACCGTCAGGCGGGCGAGGGAAATTCACCCCTCCACTTT.

CDR3 sequence reads: CASSFGGSGNGYTF. CDR3 bases: TGTGCCAGCAGTTTCGGAGGGTCTGGCAACGGCTACACCTTC. The V call is TRBV12-3 or TRBV12-4, the J call TRBJ1-2; D is unresolved. Trimming removed 3 bases at V and 8 bases at J, with 16 bases between. CDR3 length equals 14 residues.

In this sample, this clonotype turned up a few times. The V call is TRBV7-9, the J call TRBJ2-5, with unresolved D. The CDR3 covers 12 residues. Germline lookup yields CDR1 SEHNR and CDR2 FQNEAQ (reference sequence). V dropped 5 bases and J dropped 4 bases, with 8 bases sitting between them. CDR3 nucleotide sequence: TGTGCCAGCAGCGCAGTAGCAGAGACCCAGTACTTC. This sequence encodes CASSAVAETQYF.

This chain connects TRBV25-1 to TRBJ1-3; 8 nucleotides agree with TRBD1. The germline V gene has CDR1 MGHDK and CDR2 SYGVNS. Trimming at V came to 6 bases and at J to 3 bases, leaving 4 bases not matched to a gene. This CDR3 comprises 14 residues. This chain's CDR3 is CASSRTGIGNTIYF. For the CDR3, the DNA is TGTGCCAGCAGCCGGACAGGGATTGGAAACACCATATATTTT.

This clonotype was detected ten times or more. The chain carries TRBV29-1 and TRBJ2-2, with a tentative D call TRBD2 (6 bases). Per germline, CDR1 SQVTM and CDR2 ANQGSEA. The CDR3 has 12 residues. V lost 8 bases and J 7 bases, leaving 14 bases between the germline ends. The chain's CDR3 is CSSLVGGGELFF. CDR3 bases: TGCAGCTCATTGGTGGGAGGCGGGGAGCTGTTTTTT.

This rearrangement joins TRBV2 to TRBJ2-5; D is possibly TRBD2 (5 bases). V shed 6 bases and J shed 1 base, with 15 bases lying between them. The germline V gene encodes CDR1 SNHLY and CDR2 FYNNEI. The length of the CDR3 is 15 residues. CDR3 DNA: TGTGCCAGCAGCGTAGAGGGCCTGACCCAAGAGACCCAGTACTTC. It yields the protein CASSVEGLTQETQYF.

Comment on this clonotype: One junction end disagrees with the germline gene, perhaps due to a read error. The chain joins TRBV5-1 to TRBJ2-1; 10 bases match TRBD1. The germline V gene has CDR1 SGHRS and CDR2 YFSETQ. The CDR3 sequence is 10 residues long. This chain's CDR3 is CASSLGTGGF. The CDR3 DNA reads TGCGCCAGCAGCTTGGGGACAGGGGGATTC.

The J gene is TRBJ2-7, the V gene TRBV19, with D tentatively TRBD1 (8 bases). The CDR3 has 15 amino acids. CDR1 and CDR2 (germline): LNHDA, SQIVND (reference sequence). V dropped 5 bases and J dropped 1 base, with 15 bases sitting between them. The CDR3 here is CASSQQGGESYEQYF. In DNA, the CDR3 is TGTGCCAGTAGTCAACAGGGGGGGGAATCCTACGAGCAGTACTTC.

The V and J genes are TRBV2 and TRBJ1-2; possible D gene TRBD1, 5 bases. This CDR3 is built from 12 residues. V was shortened by 8 bases and J by 4 bases, with 11 bases between the two germline ends. The germline V gene encodes CDR1 SNHLY and CDR2 FYNNEI. The CDR3 DNA reads as TGTGCCAGCGGGGACGGGACCTATGGCTACACCTTC. The encoded protein is CASGDGTYGYTF.

This sequence joins TRBV7-2 and TRBJ1-2; a weak D match, TRBD1 (5 bases). This CDR3 comprises 13 residues. CDR1 and CDR2 (germline): SGHTA, FQGNSA. With 6 bases removed from V and 3 bases from J, the gap between germline ends came to 11 bases. The CDR3 region is CASSSGGDYGYTF. CDR3 DNA: TGTGCCAGCAGTTCCGGGGGGGACTATGGCTACACCTTC.

V and J are TRBV19 and TRBJ2-2; D is unclear. Germline-derived CDR1 and CDR2 are LNHDA and SQIVND (reference sequence). The CDR3 is 15 amino acids. The V end lost 6 bases, the J end lost 6 bases, and 17 bases lay between the germline ends. CDR3 DNA: TGTGCCAGTAGAGGCAGTCCCCATTCCCCCGGGGAGCTGTTTTTT. The encoded protein is CASRGSPHSPGELFF.

The chain recombines TRBV20-1 with TRBJ1-6, with TRBD1 matching over 7 bases. Germline V gene lookup returns CDR1 DFQATT and CDR2 SNEGSKA (reference sequence). The CDR3 is made up of 13 amino acids. V was pared by 4 bases and J by 9 bases, with 6 bases of the junction left unmatched. The CDR3 DNA is TGCAGTGCTAAGGAGACAGGGATTTCACCCCTCCACTTT. Residues: CSAKETGISPLHF.